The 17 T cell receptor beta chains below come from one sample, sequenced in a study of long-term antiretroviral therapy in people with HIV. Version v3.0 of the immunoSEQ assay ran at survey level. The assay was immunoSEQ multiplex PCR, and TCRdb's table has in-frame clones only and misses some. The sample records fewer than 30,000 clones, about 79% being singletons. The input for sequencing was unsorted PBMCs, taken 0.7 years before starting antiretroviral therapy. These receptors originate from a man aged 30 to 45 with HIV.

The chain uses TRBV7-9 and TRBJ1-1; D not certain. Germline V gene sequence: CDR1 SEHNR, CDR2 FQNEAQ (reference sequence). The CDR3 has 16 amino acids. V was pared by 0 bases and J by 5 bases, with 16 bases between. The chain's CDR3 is CASSLAGVGVGTEAFF. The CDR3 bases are TGTGCCAGCAGCTTAGCCGGGGTCGGGGTAGGGACTGAAGCTTTCTTT.

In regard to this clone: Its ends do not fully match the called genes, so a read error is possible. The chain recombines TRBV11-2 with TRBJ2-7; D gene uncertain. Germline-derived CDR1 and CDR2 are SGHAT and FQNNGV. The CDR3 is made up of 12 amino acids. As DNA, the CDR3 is TGTGCCAGCAGCTTAGAACGGGTCTCTCCTTATTTC. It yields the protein CASSLERVSPYF. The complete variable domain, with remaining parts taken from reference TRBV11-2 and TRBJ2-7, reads EAGVAQSPRYKIIEKRQSVAFWCNPISGHATLYWYQQILGQGPKLLIQFQNNGVVDDSQLPKDRFSAERLKGVDSTLKIQPAKLEDSAVYLCASSLERVSPYFGPGTRLTVT.

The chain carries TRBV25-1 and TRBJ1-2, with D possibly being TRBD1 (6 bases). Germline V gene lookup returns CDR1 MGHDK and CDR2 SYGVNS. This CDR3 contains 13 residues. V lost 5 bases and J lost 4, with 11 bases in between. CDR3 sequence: CASSSTGTYGYTF. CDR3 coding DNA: TGTGCCAGCAGTTCTACAGGGACCTATGGCTACACCTTC.

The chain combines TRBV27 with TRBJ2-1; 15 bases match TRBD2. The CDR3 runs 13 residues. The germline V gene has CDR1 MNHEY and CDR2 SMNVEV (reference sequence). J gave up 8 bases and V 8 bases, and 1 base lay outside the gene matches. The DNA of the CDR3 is TGTGCCAGCGGACTAGCGGGGGGGGATGAGCAGTTCTTC. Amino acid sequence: CASGLAGGDEQFF.

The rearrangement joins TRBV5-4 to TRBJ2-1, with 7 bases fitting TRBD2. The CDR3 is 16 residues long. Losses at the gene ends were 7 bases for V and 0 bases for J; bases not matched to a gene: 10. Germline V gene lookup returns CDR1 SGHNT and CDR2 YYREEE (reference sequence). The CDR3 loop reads CASRSREAPSYNEQFF. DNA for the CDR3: TGTGCCAGCCGCTCACGGGAGGCTCCCTCCTACAATGAGCAGTTCTTC. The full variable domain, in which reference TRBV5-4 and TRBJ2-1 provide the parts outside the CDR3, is ETGVTQSPTHLIKTRGQQVTLRCSSQSGHNTVSWYQQALGQGPQFIFQYYREEENGRGNFPPRFSGLQFPNYSSELNVNALELDDSALYLCASRSREAPSYNEQFFGPGTRLTVL.

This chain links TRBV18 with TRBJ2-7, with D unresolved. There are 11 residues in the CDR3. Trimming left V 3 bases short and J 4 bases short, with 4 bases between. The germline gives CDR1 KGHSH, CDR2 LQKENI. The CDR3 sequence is CASSPGYEQYF. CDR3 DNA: TGTGCCAGCTCACCGGGGTACGAGCAGTACTTC.

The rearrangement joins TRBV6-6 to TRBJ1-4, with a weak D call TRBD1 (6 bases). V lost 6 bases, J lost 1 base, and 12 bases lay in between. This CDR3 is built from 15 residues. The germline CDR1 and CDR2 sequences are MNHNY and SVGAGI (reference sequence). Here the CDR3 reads CASRGRGGTNEKLFF. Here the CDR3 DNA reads TGTGCCAGCAGGGGGAGAGGGGGAACTAATGAAAAACTGTTTTTT.

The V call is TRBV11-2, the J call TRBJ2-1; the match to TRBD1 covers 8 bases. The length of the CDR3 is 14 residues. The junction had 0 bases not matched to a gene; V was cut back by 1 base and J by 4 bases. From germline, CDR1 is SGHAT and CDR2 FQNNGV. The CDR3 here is CASSLGTGYNEQFF. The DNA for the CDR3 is TGTGCCAGCAGCTTAGGGACAGGGTACAATGAGCAGTTCTTC. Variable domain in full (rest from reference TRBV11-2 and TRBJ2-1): EAGVAQSPRYKIIEKRQSVAFWCNPISGHATLYWYQQILGQGPKLLIQFQNNGVVDDSQLPKDRFSAERLKGVDSTLKIQPAKLEDSAVYLCASSLGTGYNEQFFGPGTRLTVL.

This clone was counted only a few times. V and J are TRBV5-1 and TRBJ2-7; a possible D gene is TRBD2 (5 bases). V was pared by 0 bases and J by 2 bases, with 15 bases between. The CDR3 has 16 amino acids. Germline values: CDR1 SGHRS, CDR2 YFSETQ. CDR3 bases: TGCGCCAGCAGCTTGGGGAGCGGAGCGTCCGCCTACGAGCAGTACTTC. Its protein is CASSLGSGASAYEQYF.

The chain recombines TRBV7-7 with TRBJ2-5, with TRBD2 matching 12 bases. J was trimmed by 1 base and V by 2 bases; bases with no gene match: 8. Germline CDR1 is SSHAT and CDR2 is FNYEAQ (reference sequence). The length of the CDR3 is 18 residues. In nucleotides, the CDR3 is TGTGCCAGCAGCTTATTCCTAGCGGGGGGGCCCCTCCAAGAGACCCAGTACTTC. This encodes CASSLFLAGGPLQETQYF. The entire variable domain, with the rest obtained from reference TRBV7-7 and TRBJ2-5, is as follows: GAGVSQSPRYKVTKRGQDVTLRCDPISSHATLYWYQQALGQGPEFLTYFNYEAQPDKSGLPSDRFSAERPEGSISTLTIQRTEQRDSAMYRCASSLFLAGGPLQETQYFGPGTRLLVL.

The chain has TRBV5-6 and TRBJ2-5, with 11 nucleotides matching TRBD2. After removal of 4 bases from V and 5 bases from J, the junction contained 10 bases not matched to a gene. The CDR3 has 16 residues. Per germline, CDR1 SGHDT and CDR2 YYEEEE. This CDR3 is CASSRLLAGGRETQYF. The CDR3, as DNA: TGTGCCAGCAGCCGCCTGCTAGCGGGGGGCCGGGAGACCCAGTACTTC.

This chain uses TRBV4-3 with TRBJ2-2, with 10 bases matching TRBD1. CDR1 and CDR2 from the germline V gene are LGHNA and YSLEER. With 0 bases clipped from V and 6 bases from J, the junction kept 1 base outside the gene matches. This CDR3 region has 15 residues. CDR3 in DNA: TGCGCCAGCAGCCAAGACGACAGGGGGCCCGGGGAGCTGTTTTTT. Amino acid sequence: CASSQDDRGPGELFF.

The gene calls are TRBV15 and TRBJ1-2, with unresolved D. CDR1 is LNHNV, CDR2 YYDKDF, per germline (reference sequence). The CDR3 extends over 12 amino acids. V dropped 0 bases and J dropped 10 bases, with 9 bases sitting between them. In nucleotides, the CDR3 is TGTGCCACCAGCAGAGACAGGAGGTACTACACCTTC. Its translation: CATSRDRRYYTF.

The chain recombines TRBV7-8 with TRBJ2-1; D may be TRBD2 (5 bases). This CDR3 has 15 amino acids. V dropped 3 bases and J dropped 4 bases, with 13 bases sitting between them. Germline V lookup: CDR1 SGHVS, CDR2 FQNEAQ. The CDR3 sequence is CASSFPEDLYNEQFF. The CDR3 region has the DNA TGTGCCAGCAGCTTCCCGGAGGACCTTTACAATGAGCAGTTCTTC.

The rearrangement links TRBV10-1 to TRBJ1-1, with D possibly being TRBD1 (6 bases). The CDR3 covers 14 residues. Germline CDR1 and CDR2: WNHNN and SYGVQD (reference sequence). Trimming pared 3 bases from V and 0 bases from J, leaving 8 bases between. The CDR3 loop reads CASSDTGMNTEAFF. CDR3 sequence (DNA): TGCGCCAGCAGTGATACAGGGATGAACACTGAAGCTTTCTTT.

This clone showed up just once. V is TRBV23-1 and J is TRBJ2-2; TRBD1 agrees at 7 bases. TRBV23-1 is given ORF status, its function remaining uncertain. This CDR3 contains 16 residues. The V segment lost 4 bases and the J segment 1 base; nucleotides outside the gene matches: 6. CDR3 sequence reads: CASSRTGTENTGELFF. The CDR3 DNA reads TGCGCCAGCAGTCGAACCGGGACAGAGAACACCGGGGAGCTGTTTTTT.

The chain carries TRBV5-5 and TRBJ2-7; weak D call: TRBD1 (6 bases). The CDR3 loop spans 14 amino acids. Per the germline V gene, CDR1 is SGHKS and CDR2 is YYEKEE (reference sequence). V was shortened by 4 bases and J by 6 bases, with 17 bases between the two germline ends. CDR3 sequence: CASSPAGTILEQYF. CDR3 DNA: TGTGCCAGCAGCCCGGCCGGGACAATACTCGAGCAGTACTTC.